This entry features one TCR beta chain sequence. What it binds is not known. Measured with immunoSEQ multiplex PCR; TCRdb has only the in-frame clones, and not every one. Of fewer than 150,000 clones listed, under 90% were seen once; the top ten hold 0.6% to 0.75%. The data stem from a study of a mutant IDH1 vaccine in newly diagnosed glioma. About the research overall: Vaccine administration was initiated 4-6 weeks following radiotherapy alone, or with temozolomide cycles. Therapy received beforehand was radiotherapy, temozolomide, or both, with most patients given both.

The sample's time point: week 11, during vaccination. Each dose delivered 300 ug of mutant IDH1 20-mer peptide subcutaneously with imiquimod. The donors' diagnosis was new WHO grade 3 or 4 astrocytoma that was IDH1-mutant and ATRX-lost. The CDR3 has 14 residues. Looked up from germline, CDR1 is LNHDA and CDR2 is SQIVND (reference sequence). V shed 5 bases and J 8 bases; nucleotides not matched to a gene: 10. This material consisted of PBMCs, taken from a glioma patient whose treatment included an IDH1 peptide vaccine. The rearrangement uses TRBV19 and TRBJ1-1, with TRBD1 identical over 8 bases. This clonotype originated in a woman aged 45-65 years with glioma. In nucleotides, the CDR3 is TGTGCCAGTAGTTCCCGGGACAGGCCAAGGGAAGCTTTCTTT. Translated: CASSSRDRPREAFF. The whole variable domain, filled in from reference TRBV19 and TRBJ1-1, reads DGGITQSPKYLFRKEGQNVTLSCEQNLNHDAMYWYRQDPGQGLRLIYYSQIVNDFQKGDIAEGYSVSREKKESFPLTVTSAQKNPTAFYLCASSSRDRPREAFFGQGTRLTVV.